This T cell receptor (beta chain) appears in the sequencing data of a study of shared clonotypes between healthy human individuals. Study background: CD4 naive and memory got three plates each, CD8 naive two, CD8 memory one. Study-wide findings and caveats: The study found approximately 5% of naive CD4 clonotypes shared across several donors.

TCRdb's table, derived via immunoSEQ multiplex PCR, lists solely in-frame clones and lacks some. The table has some 2,000,000 clones, under 97% seen once; the top ten hold 0.13%. Concerning this clone: Its specificity is not known.

The CDR3 is made up of 13 amino acids. The V and J ends lost 7 bases and 5 bases respectively, with 11 bases between them. Germline V CDR1 and CDR2: MNHNS, SASEGT. The specimen was naive CD4+ T cells sorted from blood. The subset: CD45RA+ positively selected. V is TRBV6-1 and J is TRBJ2-2, with D perhaps given as TRBD1 or TRBD2 (5 bases each). The origin of this receptor is a man younger than 35 in good health. CDR3 sequence: CASNAGGTGELFF. The CDR3 bases are TGTGCCAGCAACGCTGGGGGAACCGGGGAGCTGTTTTTT.